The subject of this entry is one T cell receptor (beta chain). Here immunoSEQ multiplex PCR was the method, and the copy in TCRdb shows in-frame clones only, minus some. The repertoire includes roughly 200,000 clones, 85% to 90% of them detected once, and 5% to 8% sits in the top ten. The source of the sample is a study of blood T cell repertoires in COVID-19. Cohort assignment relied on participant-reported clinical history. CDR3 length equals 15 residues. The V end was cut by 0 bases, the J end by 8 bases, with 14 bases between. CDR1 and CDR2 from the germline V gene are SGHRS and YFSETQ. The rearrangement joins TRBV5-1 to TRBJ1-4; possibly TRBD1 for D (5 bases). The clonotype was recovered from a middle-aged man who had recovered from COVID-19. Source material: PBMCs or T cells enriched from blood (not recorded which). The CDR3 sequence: CASSLGAGLGEKLFF. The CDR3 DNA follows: TGCGCCAGCAGCTTGGGTGCAGGGTTAGGCGAAAAACTGTTTTTT.